The sequence of this TCR beta chain was determined in a study of Graves' ophthalmopathy and Graves' hyperthyroidism. Notes on the study in general: Blood samples also showed most expanded thyroid clonotypes exceeding 0.001 frequency. The model predicted progression of ophthalmopathy with a sensitivity of roughly 70%, and its specificity was 72% to 80%.

The sequenced template was RNA, covering the TCR beta CDR3 region. Investigators did first-round RT-PCR with HTBI primers, then second-round multiplex PCR. Via MiXCR, TCRdb re-called the multiplex PCR reads, giving one row per CDR3 protein. The sample has some 1.1 million distinct CDR3 sequences, 35% to 45% seen once. From germline, CDR1 is SGDLS and CDR2 YYNGEE. The CDR3 is 15 residues long. Trimming removed 3 bases from V and 7 bases from J, with 19 bases in between. Concerning this clonotype: Its matching antigen is unknown.

The clonotype was recovered from an adult man with Graves' hyperthyroidism. The chain employs TRBV9 and TRBJ1-2, with a tentative D call TRBD1 (6 bases). Sequencing input: peripheral blood or thyroid tissue (not recorded which). CDR3 DNA sequence: TGTGCCAGCAGCGGAAATCCTGGGGACATTTTTGGCTACACCTTC. Translated, it gives CASSGNPGDIFGYTF.